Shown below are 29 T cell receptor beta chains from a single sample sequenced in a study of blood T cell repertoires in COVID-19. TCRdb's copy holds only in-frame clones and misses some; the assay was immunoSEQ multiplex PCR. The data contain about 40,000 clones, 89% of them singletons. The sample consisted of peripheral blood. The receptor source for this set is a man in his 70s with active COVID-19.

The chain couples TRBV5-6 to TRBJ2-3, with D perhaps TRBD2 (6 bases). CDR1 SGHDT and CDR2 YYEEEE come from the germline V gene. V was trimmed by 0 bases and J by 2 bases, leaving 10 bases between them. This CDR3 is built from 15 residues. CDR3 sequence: CASSLGGLHTDTQYF. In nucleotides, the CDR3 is TGTGCCAGCAGCTTGGGGGGACTCCACACAGATACGCAGTATTTT. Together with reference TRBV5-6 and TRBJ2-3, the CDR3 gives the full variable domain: DAGVTQSPTHLIKTRGQQVTLRCSPKSGHDTVSWYQQALGQGPQFIFQYYEEEERQRGNFPDRFSGHQFPNYSSELNVNALLLGDSALYLCASSLGGLHTDTQYFGPGTRLTVL.

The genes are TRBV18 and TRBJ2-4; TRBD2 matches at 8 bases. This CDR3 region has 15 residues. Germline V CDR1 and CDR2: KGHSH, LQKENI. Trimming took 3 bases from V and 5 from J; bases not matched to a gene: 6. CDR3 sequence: CASSPREGVQNIQYF. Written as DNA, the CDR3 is TGTGCCAGCTCACCTCGGGAGGGGGTCCAAAACATTCAGTACTTC.

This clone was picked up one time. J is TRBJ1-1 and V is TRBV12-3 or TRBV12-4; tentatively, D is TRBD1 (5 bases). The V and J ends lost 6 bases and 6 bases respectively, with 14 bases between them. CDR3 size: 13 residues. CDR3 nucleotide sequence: TGTGCCAGCAGAGCGAGACAGTTGGCTGAAGCTTTCTTT. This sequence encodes CASRARQLAEAFF.

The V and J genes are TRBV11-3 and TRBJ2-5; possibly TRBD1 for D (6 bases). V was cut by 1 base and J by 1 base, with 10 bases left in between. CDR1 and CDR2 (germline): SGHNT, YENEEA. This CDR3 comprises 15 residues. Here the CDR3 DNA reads TGTGCCAGCAGCTTAGGAGGGGACACCCAAGAGACCCAGTACTTC. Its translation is CASSLGGDTQETQYF.

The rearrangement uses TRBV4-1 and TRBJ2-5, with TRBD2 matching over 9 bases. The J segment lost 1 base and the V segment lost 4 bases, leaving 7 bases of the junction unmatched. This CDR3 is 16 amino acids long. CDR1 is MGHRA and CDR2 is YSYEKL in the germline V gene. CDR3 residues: CASSPGTSPFQETQYF. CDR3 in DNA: TGCGCCAGCAGCCCGGGGACTAGCCCATTCCAAGAGACCCAGTACTTC.

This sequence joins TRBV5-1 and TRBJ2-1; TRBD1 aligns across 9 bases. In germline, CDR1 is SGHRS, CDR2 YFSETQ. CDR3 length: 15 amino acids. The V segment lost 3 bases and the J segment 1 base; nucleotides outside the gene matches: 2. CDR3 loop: CASSWTGASYNEQFF. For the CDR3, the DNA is TGCGCCAGCAGCTGGACAGGGGCTTCCTACAATGAGCAGTTCTTC.

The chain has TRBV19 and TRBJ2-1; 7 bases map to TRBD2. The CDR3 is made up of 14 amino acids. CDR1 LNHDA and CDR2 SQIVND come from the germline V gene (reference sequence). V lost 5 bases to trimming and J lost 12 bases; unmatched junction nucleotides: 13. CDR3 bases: TGTGCCAGTAGTCCGCAGCGGGACTACAAAGGGCAGTTCTTC. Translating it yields CASSPQRDYKGQFF.

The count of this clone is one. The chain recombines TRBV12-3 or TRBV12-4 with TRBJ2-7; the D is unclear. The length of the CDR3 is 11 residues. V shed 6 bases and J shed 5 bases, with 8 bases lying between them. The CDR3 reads CASSHSNEQYF. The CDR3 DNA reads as TGTGCCAGCAGCCACAGTAACGAGCAGTACTTC.

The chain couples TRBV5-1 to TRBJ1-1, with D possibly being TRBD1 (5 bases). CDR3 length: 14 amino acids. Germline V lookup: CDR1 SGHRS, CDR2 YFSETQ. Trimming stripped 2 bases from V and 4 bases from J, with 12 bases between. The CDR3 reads CASSFGARGTEAFF. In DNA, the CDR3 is TGCGCCAGCAGCTTTGGGGCGCGTGGCACTGAAGCTTTCTTT.

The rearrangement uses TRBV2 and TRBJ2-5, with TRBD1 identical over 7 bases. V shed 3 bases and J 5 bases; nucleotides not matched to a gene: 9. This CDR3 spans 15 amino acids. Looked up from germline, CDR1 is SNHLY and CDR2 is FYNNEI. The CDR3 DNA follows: TGTGCCAGCAGTGACCAGACAGGGCTAGGGGAGACCCAGTACTTC. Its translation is CASSDQTGLGETQYF.

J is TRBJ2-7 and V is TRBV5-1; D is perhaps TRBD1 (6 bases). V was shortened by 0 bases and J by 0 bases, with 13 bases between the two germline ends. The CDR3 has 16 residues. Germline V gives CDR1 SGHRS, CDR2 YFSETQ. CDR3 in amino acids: CASSLAVADSSYEQYF. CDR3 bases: TGCGCCAGCAGCTTGGCCGTTGCGGACAGCTCCTACGAGCAGTACTTC.

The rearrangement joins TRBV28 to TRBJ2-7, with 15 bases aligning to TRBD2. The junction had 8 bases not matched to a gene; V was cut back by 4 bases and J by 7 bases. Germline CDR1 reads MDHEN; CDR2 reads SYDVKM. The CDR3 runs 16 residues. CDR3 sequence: CASSSPGLAGGLEQYF. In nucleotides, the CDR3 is TGTGCCAGCAGTTCCCCCGGACTAGCGGGGGGGCTGGAGCAGTACTTC.

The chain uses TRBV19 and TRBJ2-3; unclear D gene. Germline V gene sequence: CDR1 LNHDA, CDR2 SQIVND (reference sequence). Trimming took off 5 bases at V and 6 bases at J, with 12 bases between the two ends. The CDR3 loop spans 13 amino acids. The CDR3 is CASSSQVGDTQYF. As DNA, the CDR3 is TGTGCCAGTAGTTCCCAGGTAGGCGATACGCAGTATTTT.

The CDR3 bases are TGTGCCACCAGTGATTCGACAGGGAACTATGGCTACACCTTC. Translated: CATSDSTGNYGYTF. V usage is TRBV24-1 and J usage is TRBJ1-2, with 7 nucleotides matching TRBD1. The length of the CDR3 is 14 residues. Germline trimming cut 2 bases from V and 2 bases from J; bases unmatched to any gene: 1. Per germline, CDR1 KGHDR and CDR2 SFDVKD.

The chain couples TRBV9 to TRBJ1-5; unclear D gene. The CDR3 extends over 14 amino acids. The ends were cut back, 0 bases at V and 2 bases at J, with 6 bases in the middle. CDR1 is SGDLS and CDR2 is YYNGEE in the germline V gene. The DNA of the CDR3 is TGTGCCAGCAGCGTAGACGGGGGCAATCAGCCCCAGCATTTT. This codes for CASSVDGGNQPQHF.

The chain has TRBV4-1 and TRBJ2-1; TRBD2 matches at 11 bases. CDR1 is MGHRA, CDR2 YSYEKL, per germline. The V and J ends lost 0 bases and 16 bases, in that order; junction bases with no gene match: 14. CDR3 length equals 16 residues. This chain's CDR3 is CASSQDPLQLAGAPFF. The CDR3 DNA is TGCGCCAGCAGCCAAGATCCGCTTCAACTAGCGGGGGCGCCATTCTTC.

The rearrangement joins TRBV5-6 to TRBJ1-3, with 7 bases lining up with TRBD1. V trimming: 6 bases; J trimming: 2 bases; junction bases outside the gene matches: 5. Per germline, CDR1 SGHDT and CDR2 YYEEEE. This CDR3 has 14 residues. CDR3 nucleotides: TGTGCCAGCACCGAGACAGGGACTGGAAACACCATATATTTT. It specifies CASTETGTGNTIYF.

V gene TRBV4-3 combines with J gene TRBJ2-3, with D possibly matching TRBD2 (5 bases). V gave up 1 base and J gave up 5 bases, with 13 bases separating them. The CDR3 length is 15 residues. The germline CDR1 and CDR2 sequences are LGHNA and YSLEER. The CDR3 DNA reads TGCGCCAGCAGCCAAGGGGCGGGCCCGAGAGATACGCAGTATTTT. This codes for CASSQGAGPRDTQYF.

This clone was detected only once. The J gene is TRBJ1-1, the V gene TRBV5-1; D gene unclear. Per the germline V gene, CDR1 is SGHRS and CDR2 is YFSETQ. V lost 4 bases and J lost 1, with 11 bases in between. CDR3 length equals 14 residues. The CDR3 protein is CASSPLSGNTEAFF. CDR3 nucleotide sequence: TGCGCCAGCAGCCCTCTAAGTGGGAACACTGAAGCTTTCTTT.

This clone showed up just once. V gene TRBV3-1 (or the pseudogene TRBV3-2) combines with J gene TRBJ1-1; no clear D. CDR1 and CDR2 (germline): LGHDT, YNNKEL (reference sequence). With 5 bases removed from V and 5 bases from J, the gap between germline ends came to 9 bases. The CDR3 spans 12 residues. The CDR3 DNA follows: TGTGCCAGCAGCAAAAGCGGAACTGAAGCTTTCTTT. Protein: CASSKSGTEAFF.

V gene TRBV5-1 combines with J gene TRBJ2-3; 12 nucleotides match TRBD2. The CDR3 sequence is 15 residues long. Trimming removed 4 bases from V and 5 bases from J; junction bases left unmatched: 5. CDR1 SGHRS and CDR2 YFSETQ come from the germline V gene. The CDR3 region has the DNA TGCGCCAGCAGCACAAGACTAGCGGGGGTAGATACGCAGTATTTT. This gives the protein CASSTRLAGVDTQYF.

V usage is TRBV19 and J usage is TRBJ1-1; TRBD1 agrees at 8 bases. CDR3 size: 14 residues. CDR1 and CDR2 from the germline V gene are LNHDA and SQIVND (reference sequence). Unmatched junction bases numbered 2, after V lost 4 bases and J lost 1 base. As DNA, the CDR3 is TGTGCCAGTAGTACAGGGGGCCGGAACACTGAAGCTTTCTTT. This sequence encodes CASSTGGRNTEAFF.

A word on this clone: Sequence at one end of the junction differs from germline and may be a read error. Here the CDR3 reads CASRGDRDTSWDF. The DNA of the CDR3 is TGTGCCTCCCGGGGGGACAGGGACACCTCGTGGGACTTC. The chain links TRBV19 to TRBJ2-7; TRBD1 matches 9 bases. Germline values: CDR1 LNHDA, CDR2 SQIVND (reference sequence). This CDR3 region has 13 residues.

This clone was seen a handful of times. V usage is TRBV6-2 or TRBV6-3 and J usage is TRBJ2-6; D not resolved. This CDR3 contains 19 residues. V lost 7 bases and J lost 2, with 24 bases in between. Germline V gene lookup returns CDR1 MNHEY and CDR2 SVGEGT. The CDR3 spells CASTPAGLLPHPGANVLTF. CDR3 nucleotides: TGTGCCAGCACCCCGGCAGGCCTCTTACCCCACCCTGGGGCCAACGTCCTGACTTTC.

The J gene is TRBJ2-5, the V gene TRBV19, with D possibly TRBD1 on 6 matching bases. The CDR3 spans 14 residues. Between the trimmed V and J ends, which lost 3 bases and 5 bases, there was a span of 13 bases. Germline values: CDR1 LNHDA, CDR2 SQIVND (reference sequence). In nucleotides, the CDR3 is TGTGCCAGTAGTATTGAACAGGGCCAGGAGACCCAGTACTTC. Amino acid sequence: CASSIEQGQETQYF.

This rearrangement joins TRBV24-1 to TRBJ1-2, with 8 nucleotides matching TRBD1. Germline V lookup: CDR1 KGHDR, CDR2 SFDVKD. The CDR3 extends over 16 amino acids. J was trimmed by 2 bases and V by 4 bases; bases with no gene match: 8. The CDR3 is CATSDRTGHPNYGYTF. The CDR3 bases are TGTGCCACCAGTGACCGGACAGGGCACCCGAACTATGGCTACACCTTC.

The DNA of the CDR3 is TGTGCCAGCAGCTTAGGTTTGCAGGAGACCCAGTACTTC. Translating it yields CASSLGLQETQYF. V is TRBV7-6 and J is TRBJ2-5, with D unclear. Trimming pared 1 base from V and 5 bases from J, leaving 8 bases between. Germline CDR1 reads SGHVS; CDR2 reads FNYEAQ. The CDR3 is made up of 13 amino acids.

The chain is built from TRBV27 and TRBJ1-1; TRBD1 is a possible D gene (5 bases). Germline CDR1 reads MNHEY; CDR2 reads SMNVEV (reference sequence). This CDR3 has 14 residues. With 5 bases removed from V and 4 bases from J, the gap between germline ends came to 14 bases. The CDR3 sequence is CASSPSWGGTEAFF. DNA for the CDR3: TGTGCCAGCAGTCCCTCGTGGGGGGGCACTGAAGCTTTCTTT.

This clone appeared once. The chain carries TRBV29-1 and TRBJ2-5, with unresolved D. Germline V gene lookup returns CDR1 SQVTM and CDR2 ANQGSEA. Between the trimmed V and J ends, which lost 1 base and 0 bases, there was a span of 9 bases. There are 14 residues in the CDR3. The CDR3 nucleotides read TGCAGCGTTGAAGGTTCCCAGAACCAAGAGACCCAGTACTTC. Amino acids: CSVEGSQNQETQYF.